This T cell receptor beta chain was sequenced in a study of regulatory T cells in long-lasting Graves disease. In this sample, this clonotype turned up many times. CDR3 size: 13 residues. The germline CDR1 and CDR2 sequences are SEHNR and FQNEAQ (reference sequence). Trimming cost V 7 bases and J 3 bases; bases outside gene matches: 2. Time point of the sample: newly diagnosed GD, antithyroid drugs for less than 3 months. Extracted PBMC RNA gave rise to the TCR library. With iRepertoire HTBI primers and Arm-PCR of CDR3 regions, TCR beta libraries were built. Original handling: Identification across samples found approximately 67 TRBV and roughly 13 TRBJ segments. TCRdb itself ran the multiplex PCR reads through MiXCR, one entry per CDR3 protein. These V and J calls originate from TCRdb's pipeline instead of the authors' own analysis. The data show about 530,000 distinct CDR3 sequences, about 15% seen once.

The data were also submitted as part of a second study, on T cells in Graves' hyperthyroidism and ophthalmopathy.

The source of this sequence is a woman in her forties or fifties with Graves disease. The material was peripheral blood mononuclear cells (PBMCs), obtained at new diagnosis, from a patient treated with antithyroid drugs. V gene TRBV7-9 combines with J gene TRBJ2-7; 11 positions agree with TRBD2. CDR3 region: CASTTSGVYEQYF. DNA of the CDR3: TGTGCCAGCACGACTAGCGGGGTCTACGAGCAGTACTTC.